These 9 T cell receptor beta chains originate from one sample sequenced in a study of T cell responses to AZD1222 COVID-19 vaccine. The table came from immunoSEQ multiplex PCR; TCRdb's copy has only in-frame clones and leaves some out. The table lists some 48,000 clones, approximately 83% of them singletons, with 5.5% to 8% in the top ten. This specimen was peripheral blood, taken 28 days after the second AZD1222 dose. These receptors were collected from an adult who received the AZD1222 COVID-19 vaccine.

The V gene is TRBV4-3, the J gene TRBJ2-3; 15 nucleotides match TRBD2. The CDR3 spans 17 residues. V gave up 4 bases and J gave up 5 bases; unmatched junction bases: 7. CDR1 and CDR2 (germline): LGHNA, YSLEER. The CDR3: CASSPGLAGGRGDTQYF. CDR3 nucleotides: TGCGCCAGCAGCCCCGGACTAGCGGGAGGGCGTGGAGATACGCAGTATTTT.

This chain uses TRBV7-8 with TRBJ1-4, with 7 bases that match TRBD1. J gave up 5 bases and V 1 base, and 4 bases lay outside the gene matches. The CDR3 loop spans 15 amino acids. The germline V gene has CDR1 SGHVS and CDR2 FQNEAQ. The CDR3 sequence: CASSLEPGQNEKLFF. DNA for the CDR3: TGTGCCAGCAGCTTAGAGCCGGGACAGAATGAAAAACTGTTTTTT. The full variable domain, its missing parts supplied by reference TRBV7-8 and TRBJ1-4, is GAGVSQSPRYKVAKRGQDVALRCDPISGHVSLFWYQQALGQGPEFLTYFQNEAQLDKSGLPSDRFFAERPEGSVSTLKIQRTQQEDSAVYLCASSLEPGQNEKLFFGSGTQLSVL.

This chain joins TRBV28 and TRBJ2-5; D possibly corresponds to TRBD1 (6 bases). The CDR3 is 15 residues long. V lost 5 bases and J lost 5, with 18 bases in between. The germline gives CDR1 MDHEN, CDR2 SYDVKM. CDR3 sequence (DNA): TGTGCCAGCAGTCCCCTAGCAGGGGCCCACGAGACCCAGTACTTC. The encoded protein is CASSPLAGAHETQYF.

This chain connects TRBV29-1 to TRBJ2-7, with 11 bases identical to TRBD1. The CDR3 consists of 19 residues. Trimming took 6 bases from V and 2 from J; bases not matched to a gene: 21. Looked up from germline, CDR1 is SQVTM and CDR2 is ANQGSEA. Here the CDR3 reads CSVVIQTGDRGKPPYEQYF. The CDR3 nucleotides read TGCAGCGTCGTGATTCAGACAGGGGACAGGGGGAAGCCCCCCTACGAGCAGTACTTC.

The J gene is TRBJ1-2, the V gene TRBV3-1 (or the pseudogene TRBV3-2); tentatively, D is TRBD1 (5 bases). This CDR3 has 15 residues. Germline lookup yields CDR1 LGHDT and CDR2 YNNKEL (reference sequence). Trimming took off 0 bases at V and 4 bases at J, with 12 bases between the two ends. The CDR3 bases are TGTGCCAGCAGCCAAGAATGTACAGGACCCTATGGCTACACCTTC. Residues: CASSQECTGPYGYTF.

V and J are TRBV6-2 or TRBV6-3 and TRBJ1-2; D remains unclear. CDR3 length: 15 amino acids. V was clipped by 0 bases and J by 2 bases, with 10 bases between them. Germline CDR1 and CDR2: MNHEY and SVGEGT. CDR3 nucleotides: TGTGCCAGCAGTTACTCTCATAGACCCAACTATGGCTACACCTTC. Translating gives CASSYSHRPNYGYTF.

The chain links TRBV15 to TRBJ2-3; D is undetermined. The CDR3 extends over 13 amino acids. CDR1 and CDR2 (germline): LNHNV, YYDKDF (reference sequence). Trimming stripped 2 bases from V and 5 bases from J, with 8 bases between. CDR3 bases: TGTGCCACCAGCAGAAGCCTAGGAGATACGCAGTATTTT. Translated: CATSRSLGDTQYF. The full variable domain, completed using reference TRBV15 and TRBJ2-3, is DAMVIQNPRYQVTQFGKPVTLSCSQTLNHNVMYWYQQKSSQAPKLLFHYYDKDFNNEADTPDNFQSRRPNTSFCFLDIRSPGLGDTAMYLCATSRSLGDTQYFGPGTRLTVL.

The chain combines TRBV7-2 with TRBJ2-2, with TRBD2 matching 10 bases. Germline-derived CDR1 and CDR2 are SGHTA and FQGNSA. V dropped 4 bases and J dropped 1; count of bases not matched to a gene: 6. This CDR3 has 17 residues. In nucleotides, the CDR3 is TGTGCCAGCAGCTCGTCCGGGACTAGCGAGAACACCGGGGAGCTGTTTTTT. It translates to CASSSSGTSENTGELFF.

This sequence joins TRBV4-2 and TRBJ2-1; D is possibly TRBD1 or TRBD2 (5 bases each). The length of the CDR3 is 15 residues. Germline loops: CDR1 LGHNA, CDR2 YNFKEQ. V gave up 1 base and J gave up 5 bases, with 12 bases separating them. As DNA, the CDR3 is TGTGCCAGCAGCCAAGCGACCGGGACCAACAATGAGCAGTTCTTC. Protein product: CASSQATGTNNEQFF.